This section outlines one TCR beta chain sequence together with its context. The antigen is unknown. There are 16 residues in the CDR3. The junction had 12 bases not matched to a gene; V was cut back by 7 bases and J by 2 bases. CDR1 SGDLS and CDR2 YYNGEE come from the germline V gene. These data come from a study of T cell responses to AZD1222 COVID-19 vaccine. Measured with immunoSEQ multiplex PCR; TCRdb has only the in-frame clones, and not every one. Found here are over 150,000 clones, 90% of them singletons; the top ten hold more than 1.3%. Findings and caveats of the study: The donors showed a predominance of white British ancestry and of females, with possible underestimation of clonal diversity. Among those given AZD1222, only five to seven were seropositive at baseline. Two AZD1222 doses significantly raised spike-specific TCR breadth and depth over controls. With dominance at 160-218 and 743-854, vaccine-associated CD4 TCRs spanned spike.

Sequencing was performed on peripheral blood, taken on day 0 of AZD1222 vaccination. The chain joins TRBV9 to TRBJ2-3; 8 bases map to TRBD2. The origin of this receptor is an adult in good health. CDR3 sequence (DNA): TGTGCCAGCTCCCGACGCGGGGGGACTAACACAGATACGCAGTATTTT. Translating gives CASSRRGGTNTDTQYF.